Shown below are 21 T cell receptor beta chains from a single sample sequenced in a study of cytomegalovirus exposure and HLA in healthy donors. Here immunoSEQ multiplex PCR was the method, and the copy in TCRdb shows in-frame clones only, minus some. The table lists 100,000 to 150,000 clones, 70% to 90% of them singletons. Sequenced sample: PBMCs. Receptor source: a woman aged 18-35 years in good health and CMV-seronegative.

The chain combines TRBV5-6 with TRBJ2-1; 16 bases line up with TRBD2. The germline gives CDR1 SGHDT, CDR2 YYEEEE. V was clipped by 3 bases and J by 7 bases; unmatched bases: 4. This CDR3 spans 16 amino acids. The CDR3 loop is CASSSGTSGRGNEQFF. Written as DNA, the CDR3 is TGTGCCAGCAGCTCCGGGACTAGCGGGAGGGGGAATGAGCAGTTCTTC.

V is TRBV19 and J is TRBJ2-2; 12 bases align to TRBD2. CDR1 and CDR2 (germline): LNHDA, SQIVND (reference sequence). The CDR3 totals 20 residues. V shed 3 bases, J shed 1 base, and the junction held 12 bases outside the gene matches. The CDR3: CASSIWLAGGWSQNTGELFF. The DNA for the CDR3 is TGTGCCAGTAGTATTTGGCTAGCGGGGGGGTGGAGCCAGAACACCGGGGAGCTGTTTTTT.

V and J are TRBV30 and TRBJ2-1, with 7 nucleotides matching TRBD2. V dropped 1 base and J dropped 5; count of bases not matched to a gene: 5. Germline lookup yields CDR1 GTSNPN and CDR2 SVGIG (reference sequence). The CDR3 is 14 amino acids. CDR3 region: CAWSGASGNNEQFF. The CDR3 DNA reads TGTGCCTGGAGTGGGGCTAGCGGTAACAATGAGCAGTTCTTC.

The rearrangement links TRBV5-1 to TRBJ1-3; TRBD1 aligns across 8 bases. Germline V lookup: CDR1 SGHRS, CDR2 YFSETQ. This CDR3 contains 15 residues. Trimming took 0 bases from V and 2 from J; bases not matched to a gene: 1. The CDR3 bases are TGCGCCAGCAGCTTGGCACAGGGGGCTGGAAACACCATATATTTT. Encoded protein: CASSLAQGAGNTIYF. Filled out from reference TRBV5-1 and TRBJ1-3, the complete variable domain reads KAGVTQTPRYLIKTRGQQVTLSCSPISGHRSVSWYQQTPGQGLQFLFEYFSETQRNKGNFPGRFSGRQFSNSRSEMNVSTLELGDSALYLCASSLAQGAGNTIYFGEGSWLTVV.

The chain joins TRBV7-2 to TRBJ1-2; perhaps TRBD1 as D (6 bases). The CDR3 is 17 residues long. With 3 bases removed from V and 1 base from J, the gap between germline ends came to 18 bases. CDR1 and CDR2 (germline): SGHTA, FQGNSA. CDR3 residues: CASSLISGGADNYGYTF. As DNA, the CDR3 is TGTGCCAGCAGCTTGATTTCTGGGGGGGCGGATAACTATGGCTACACCTTC.

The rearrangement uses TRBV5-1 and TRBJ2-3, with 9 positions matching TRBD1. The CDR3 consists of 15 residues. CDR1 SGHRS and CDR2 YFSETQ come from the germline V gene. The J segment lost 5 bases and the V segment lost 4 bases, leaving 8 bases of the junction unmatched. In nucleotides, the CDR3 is TGCGCCAGCAGCCTCCAACAGGGGGCAAGAGATACGCAGTATTTT. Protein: CASSLQQGARDTQYF. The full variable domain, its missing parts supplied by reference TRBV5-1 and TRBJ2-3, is KAGVTQTPRYLIKTRGQQVTLSCSPISGHRSVSWYQQTPGQGLQFLFEYFSETQRNKGNFPGRFSGRQFSNSRSEMNVSTLELGDSALYLCASSLQQGARDTQYFGPGTRLTVL.

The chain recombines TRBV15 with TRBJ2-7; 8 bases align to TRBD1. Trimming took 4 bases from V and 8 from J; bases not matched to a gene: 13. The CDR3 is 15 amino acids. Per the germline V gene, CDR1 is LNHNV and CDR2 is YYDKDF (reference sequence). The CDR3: CATSTTQGGSTKQYF. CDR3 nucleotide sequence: TGTGCCACCAGCACAACACAGGGGGGCTCTACGAAGCAGTACTTC.

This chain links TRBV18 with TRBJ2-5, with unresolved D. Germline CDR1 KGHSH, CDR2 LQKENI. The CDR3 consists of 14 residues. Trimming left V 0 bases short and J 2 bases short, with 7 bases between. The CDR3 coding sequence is TGTGCCAGCTCACCACCTCTACCTCAAGAGACCCAGTACTTC. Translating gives CASSPPLPQETQYF.

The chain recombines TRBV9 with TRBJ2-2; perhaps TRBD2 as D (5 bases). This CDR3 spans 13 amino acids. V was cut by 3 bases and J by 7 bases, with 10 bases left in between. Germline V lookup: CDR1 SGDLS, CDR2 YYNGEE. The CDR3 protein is CASSGTVSGELFF. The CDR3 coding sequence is TGTGCCAGCAGCGGGACTGTGAGCGGGGAGCTGTTTTTT.

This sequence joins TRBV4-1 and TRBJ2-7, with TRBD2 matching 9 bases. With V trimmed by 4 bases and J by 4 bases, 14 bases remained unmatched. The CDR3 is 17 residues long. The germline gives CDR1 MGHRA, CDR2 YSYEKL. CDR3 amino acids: CASSPIGGGRGLYEQYF. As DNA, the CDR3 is TGCGCCAGCAGCCCCATTGGTGGCGGGAGGGGTTTGTACGAGCAGTACTTC.

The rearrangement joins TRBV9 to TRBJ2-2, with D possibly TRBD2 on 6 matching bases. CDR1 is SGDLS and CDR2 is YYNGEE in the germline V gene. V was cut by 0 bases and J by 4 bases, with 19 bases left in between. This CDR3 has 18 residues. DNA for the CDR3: TGTGCCAGCAGCGTAGCCCTGGGGGGAATCCGCGGCACCGGGGAGCTGTTTTTT. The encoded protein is CASSVALGGIRGTGELFF.

In DNA form, the CDR3 reads TGTGCCAGCAGCCGATGGGGCGGAAGCTCCTACGAGCAGTACTTC. It codes for CASSRWGGSSYEQYF. This chain links TRBV11-2 with TRBJ2-7; D is perhaps TRBD1 (5 bases). V shed 5 bases and J shed 0 bases, with 14 bases lying between them. CDR3 length: 15 amino acids. In germline, CDR1 is SGHAT, CDR2 FQNNGV.

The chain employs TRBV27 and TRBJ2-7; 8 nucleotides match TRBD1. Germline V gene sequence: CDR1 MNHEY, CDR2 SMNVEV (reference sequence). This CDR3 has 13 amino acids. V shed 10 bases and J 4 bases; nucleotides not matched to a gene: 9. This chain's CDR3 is CATRGQGSYEQYF. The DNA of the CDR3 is TGTGCCACCAGAGGACAGGGCTCATACGAGCAGTACTTC.

CDR3 DNA: TGCGCCAGCAGCTCCACAGGGGATACGCAGTATTTT. As protein: CASSSTGDTQYF. The chain employs TRBV5-1 and TRBJ2-3; tentative D call: TRBD1 (6 bases). The germline V gene encodes CDR1 SGHRS and CDR2 YFSETQ. The CDR3 contains 12 residues. The V end lost 3 bases, the J end lost 6 bases, and 8 bases lay between the germline ends.

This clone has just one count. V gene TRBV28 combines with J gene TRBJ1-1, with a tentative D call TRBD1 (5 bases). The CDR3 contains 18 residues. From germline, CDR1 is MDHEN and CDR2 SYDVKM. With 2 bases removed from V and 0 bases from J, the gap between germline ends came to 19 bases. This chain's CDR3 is CASSLGRGIWAMNTEAFF. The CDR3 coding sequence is TGTGCCAGCAGTTTAGGGCGGGGGATCTGGGCCATGAACACTGAAGCTTTCTTT.

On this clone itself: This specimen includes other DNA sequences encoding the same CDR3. The CDR3 loop reads CASSYDRENSPLHF. CDR3 DNA: TGTGCCAGCAGTTATGACAGGGAGAATTCACCCCTCCACTTT. The chain has TRBV6-5 and TRBJ1-6, with TRBD1 matching 7 bases. This CDR3 is 14 amino acids long. Per the germline V gene, CDR1 is MNHEY and CDR2 is SVGAGI. Trimming at V came to 3 bases and at J to 7 bases, leaving 3 bases not matched to a gene.

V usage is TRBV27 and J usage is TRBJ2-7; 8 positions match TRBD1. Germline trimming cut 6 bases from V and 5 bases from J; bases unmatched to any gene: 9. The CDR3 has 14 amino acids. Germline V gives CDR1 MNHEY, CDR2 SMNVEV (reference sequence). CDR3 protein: CASRVRGPADEQYF. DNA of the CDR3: TGTGCCAGCAGGGTCAGGGGGCCGGCGGACGAGCAGTACTTC.

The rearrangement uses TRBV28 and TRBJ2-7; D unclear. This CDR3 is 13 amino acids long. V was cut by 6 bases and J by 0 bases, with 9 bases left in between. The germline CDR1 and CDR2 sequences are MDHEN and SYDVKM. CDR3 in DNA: TGTGCCAGCAGGCCCGGTTACTCCTACGAGCAGTACTTC. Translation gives CASRPGYSYEQYF.

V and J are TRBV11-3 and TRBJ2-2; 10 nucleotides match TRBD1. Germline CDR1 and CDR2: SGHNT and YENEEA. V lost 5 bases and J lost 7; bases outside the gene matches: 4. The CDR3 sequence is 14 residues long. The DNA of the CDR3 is TGTGCCAGCAGCCGGACAGGGGGAGTCGGGGAGCTGTTTTTT. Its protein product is CASSRTGGVGELFF.

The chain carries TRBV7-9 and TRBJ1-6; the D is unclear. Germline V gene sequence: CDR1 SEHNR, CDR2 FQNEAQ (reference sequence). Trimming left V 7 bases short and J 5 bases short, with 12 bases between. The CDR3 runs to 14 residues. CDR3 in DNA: TGTGCCAGCAAGTCCGGGGTCAATAATTCACCCCTCCACTTT. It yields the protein CASKSGVNNSPLHF.

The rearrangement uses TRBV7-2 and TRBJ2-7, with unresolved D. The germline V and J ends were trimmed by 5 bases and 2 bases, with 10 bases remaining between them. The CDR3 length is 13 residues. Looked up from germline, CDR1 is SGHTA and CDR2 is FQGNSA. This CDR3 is CASSAPSTYEQYF. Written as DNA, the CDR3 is TGTGCCAGCAGCGCCCCTTCTACCTACGAGCAGTACTTC. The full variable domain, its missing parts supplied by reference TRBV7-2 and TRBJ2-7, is GAGVSQSPSNKVTEKGKDVELRCDPISGHTALYWYRQSLGQGLEFLIYFQGNSAPDKSGLPSDRFSAERTGGSVSTLTIQRTQQEDSAVYLCASSAPSTYEQYFGPGTRLTVT.